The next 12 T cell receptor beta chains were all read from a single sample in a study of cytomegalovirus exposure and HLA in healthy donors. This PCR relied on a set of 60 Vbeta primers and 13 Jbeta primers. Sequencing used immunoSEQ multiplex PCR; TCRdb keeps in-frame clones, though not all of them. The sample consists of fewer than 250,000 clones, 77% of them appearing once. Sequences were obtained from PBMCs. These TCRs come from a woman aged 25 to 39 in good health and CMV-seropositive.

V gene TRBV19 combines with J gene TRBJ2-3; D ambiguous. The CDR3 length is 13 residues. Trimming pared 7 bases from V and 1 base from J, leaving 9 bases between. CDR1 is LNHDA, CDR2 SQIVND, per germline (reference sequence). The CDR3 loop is CASNLRGTDTQYF. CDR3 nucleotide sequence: TGTGCCAGTAACCTACGGGGCACAGATACGCAGTATTTT.

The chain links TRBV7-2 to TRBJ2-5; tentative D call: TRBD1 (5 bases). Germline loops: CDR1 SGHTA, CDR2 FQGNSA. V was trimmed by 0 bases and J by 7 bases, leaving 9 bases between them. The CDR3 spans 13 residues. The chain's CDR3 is CASSLATGGTQYF. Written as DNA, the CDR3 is TGTGCCAGCAGCTTAGCTACAGGCGGGACCCAGTACTTC.

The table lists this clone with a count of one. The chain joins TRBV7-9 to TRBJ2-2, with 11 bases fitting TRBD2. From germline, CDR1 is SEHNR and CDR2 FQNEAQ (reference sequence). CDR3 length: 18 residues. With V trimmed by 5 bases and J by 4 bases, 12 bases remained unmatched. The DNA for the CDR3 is TGTGCCAGCAGCCTCCCCTTTAGCGGGAGGGAAATCACCGGGGAGCTGTTTTTT. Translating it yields CASSLPFSGREITGELFF.

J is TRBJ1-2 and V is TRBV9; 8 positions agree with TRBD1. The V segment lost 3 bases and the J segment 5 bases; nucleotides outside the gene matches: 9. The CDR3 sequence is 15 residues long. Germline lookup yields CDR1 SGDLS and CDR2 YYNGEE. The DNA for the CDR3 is TGTGCCAGCAGCGAGGGGCAGGGGGCCGTATATGGCTACACCTTC. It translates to CASSEGQGAVYGYTF.

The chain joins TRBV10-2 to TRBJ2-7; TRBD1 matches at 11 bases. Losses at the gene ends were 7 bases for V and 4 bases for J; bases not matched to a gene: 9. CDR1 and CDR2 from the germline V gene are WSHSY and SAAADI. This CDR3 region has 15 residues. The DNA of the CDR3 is TGCGCCAGCACGCCAGGGACAGGGGGTAGGTACGAGCAGTACTTC. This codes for CASTPGTGGRYEQYF.

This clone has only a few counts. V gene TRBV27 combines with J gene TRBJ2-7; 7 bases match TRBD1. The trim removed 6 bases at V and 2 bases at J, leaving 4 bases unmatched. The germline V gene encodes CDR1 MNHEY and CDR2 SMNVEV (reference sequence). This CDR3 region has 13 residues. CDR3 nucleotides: TGTGCCAGCAGCATGGGACAGACCTACGAGCAGTACTTC. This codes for CASSMGQTYEQYF.

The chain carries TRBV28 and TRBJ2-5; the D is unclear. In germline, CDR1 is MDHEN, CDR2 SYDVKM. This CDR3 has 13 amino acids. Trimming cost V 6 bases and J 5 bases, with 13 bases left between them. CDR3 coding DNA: TGTGCCAGCAGACGGTACTTAGCCGAGACCCAGTACTTC. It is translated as CASRRYLAETQYF.

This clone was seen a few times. The CDR3 protein is CASSQALAGGGETQYF. DNA of the CDR3: TGCGCCAGCAGCCAAGCTCTAGCGGGGGGAGGGGAGACCCAGTACTTC. The chain links TRBV4-3 to TRBJ2-5; TRBD2 matches at 11 bases. Trimming cost V 1 base and J 5 bases; bases outside gene matches: 6. This CDR3 contains 16 residues. Germline V gene data show CDR1 as LGHNA and CDR2 as YSLEER.

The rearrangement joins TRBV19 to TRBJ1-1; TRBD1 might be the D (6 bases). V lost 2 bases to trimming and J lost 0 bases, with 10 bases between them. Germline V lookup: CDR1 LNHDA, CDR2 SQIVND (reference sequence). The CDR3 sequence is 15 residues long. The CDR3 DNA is TGTGCCAGTAGTATAACAGGGAGTTTGAACACTGAAGCTTTCTTT. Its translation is CASSITGSLNTEAFF.

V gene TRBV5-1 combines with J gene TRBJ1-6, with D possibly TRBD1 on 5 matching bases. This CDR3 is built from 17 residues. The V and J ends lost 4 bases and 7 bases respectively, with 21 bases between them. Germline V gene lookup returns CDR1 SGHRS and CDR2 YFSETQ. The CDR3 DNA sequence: TGCGCCAGCAGCCTGGGGGTAAACCGGGTTCCAAATTCACCCCTCCACTTT. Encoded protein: CASSLGVNRVPNSPLHF.

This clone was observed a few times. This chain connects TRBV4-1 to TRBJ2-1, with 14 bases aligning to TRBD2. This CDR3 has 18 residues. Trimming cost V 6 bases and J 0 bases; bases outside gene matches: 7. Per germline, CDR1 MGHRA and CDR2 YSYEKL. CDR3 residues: CASSRVGTSGSSYNEQFF. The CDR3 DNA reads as TGCGCCAGCAGTCGGGTCGGGACTAGCGGGAGCTCCTACAATGAGCAGTTCTTC.

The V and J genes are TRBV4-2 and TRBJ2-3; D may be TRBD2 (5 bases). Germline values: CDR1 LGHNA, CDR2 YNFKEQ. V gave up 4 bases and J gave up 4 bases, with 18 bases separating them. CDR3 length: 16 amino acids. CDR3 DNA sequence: TGTGCCAGCAGCCGACCACCCACCGGGGAATCAGATACGCAGTATTTT. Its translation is CASSRPPTGESDTQYF.